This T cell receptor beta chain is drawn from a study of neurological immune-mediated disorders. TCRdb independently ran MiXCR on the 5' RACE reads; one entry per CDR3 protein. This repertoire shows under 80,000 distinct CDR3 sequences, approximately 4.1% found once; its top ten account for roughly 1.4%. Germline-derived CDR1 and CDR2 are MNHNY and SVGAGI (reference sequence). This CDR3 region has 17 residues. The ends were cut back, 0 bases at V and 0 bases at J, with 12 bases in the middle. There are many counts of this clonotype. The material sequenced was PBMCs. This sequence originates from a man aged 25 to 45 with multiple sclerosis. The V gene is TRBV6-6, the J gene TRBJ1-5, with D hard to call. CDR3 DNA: TGTGCCAGCAGTTACTCTTCGCAGTGGAATAGCAATCAGCCCCAGCATTTT. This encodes CASSYSSQWNSNQPQHF.